This is a list of T cell receptor beta chains from one sample in a study of blood T cell repertoires in COVID-19. Clones were sequenced by immunoSEQ multiplex PCR, and TCRdb holds only the in-frame ones, with some missing. The top ten hold 15% to 20% of the sample, which has 50,000 to 65,000 clones, around 85% seen once. What was sequenced was peripheral blood. Receptor source: a human donor in a cohort sampled during active COVID-19. CDR3s include the opening cysteine and the closing phenylalanine or tryptophan. The D gene is left open where the match is weak. Where a row states a size, it is once, few, many or the class of an expanded clone; other rows omit it.

d_call,v_call,clone_size,j_call,cdr3_aa,cdr3_nt
.,TRBV5-5,.,TRBJ2-2,CASSLSSNTGELFF,TGTGCCAGCAGTCTCAGTTCGAACACCGGGGAGCTGTTTTTT
TRBD1,TRBV7-6,.,TRBJ1-5,CASSLGTGGNQPQHF,TGTGCCAGCAGCTTAGGAACAGGGGGAAATCAGCCCCAGCATTTT
.,TRBV6-5,.,TRBJ2-3,CASRTDRFTDTQYF,TGTGCCAGCAGGACCGACAGGTTCACAGATACGCAGTATTTT
.,TRBV19,.,TRBJ2-7,CASGKDSTYEQYF,TGTGCCAGTGGAAAGGACAGCACCTACGAGCAGTACTTC
TRBD1,TRBV7-9,once,TRBJ2-7,CASSAVGNRGRYEQYF,TGTGCCAGCTCCGCCGTTGGGAACAGGGGTCGGTACGAGCAGTACTTC
TRBD2,TRBV18,.,TRBJ2-7,CASSPLPGLAGGEQYF,TGTGCCAGCTCACCACTCCCGGGACTAGCGGGGGGCGAGCAGTACTTC
.,TRBV5-6,.,TRBJ2-3,CASSLASTDTQYF,TGTGCCAGCAGCTTGGCAAGCACAGATACGCAGTATTTT
TRBD1,TRBV10-3,.,TRBJ2-7,CAIRTPGQGASRAAYEQYF,TGTGCCATCAGGACCCCGGGACAGGGGGCATCGCGAGCGGCCTACGAGCAGTACTTC
TRBD1,TRBV28,.,TRBJ2-7,CASSLHLGQLSYEQYF,TGTGCCAGCAGTTTACATTTGGGACAGTTATCCTACGAGCAGTACTTC
TRBD2,TRBV7-8,once,TRBJ2-1,CASSLEVAGGGNEQFF,TGTGCCAGCAGCTTAGAGGTAGCGGGAGGCGGTAATGAGCAGTTCTTC
TRBD1,TRBV6-5,few,TRBJ2-1,CASSRRDSVYNEQFF,TGTGCCAGCAGTCGACGGGACAGCGTTTACAATGAGCAGTTCTTC
.,TRBV7-2,.,TRBJ2-5,CASSFQGGEETQYF,TGTGCCAGCAGCTTCCAAGGGGGTGAAGAGACCCAGTACTTC
TRBD2,TRBV19,.,TRBJ2-2,CASSVGLAVNGGELFF,TGTGCCAGTAGTGTGGGACTAGCGGTAAACGGCGGGGAGCTGTTTTTT
.,TRBV6-5,.,TRBJ2-2,CASRTGQNTGELFF,TGTGCCAGCAGGACAGGACAGAACACCGGGGAGCTGTTTTTT
.,TRBV5-4,.,TRBJ1-4,CASSPSHGEKLFF,TGTGCCAGCAGCCCCTCCCACGGTGAAAAACTGTTTTTT
.,TRBV6-5,.,TRBJ1-5,CASSTGPGEPQHF,TGTGCCAGCAGTACGGGACCGGGGGAGCCCCAGCATTTT
.,TRBV18,.,TRBJ2-1,CASSPVSSYNEQFF,TGTGCCAGCTCACCAGTGAGCTCCTACAATGAGCAGTTCTTC
TRBD2,TRBV27,.,TRBJ2-7,CASSLQRGSSYEQYF,TGTGCCAGCAGTTTGCAGCGGGGGAGCTCCTACGAGCAGTACTTC
.,TRBV5-1,.,TRBJ1-4,CASSGQGAGEKLFF,TGCGCCAGCAGTGGACAAGGGGCGGGGGAAAAACTGTTTTTT
.,TRBV6-4,.,TRBJ1-3,CASSESRGQGTIYF,TGTGCCAGCAGTGAGAGCAGGGGCCAAGGAACCATATATTTT
.,TRBV6-5,once,TRBJ1-4,CASNRETNEKLFF,TGTGCCAGCAATCGGGAAACTAATGAAAAACTGTTTTTT
TRBD2,TRBV30,.,TRBJ2-7,CAWSSGRYEQYF,TGTGCCTGGAGTTCCGGGAGGTACGAGCAGTACTTC
TRBD1,TRBV5-1,.,TRBJ1-1,CASSPGQGGAEAFF,TGCGCCAGCAGCCCGGGACAGGGAGGCGCTGAAGCTTTCTTT
TRBD1,TRBV24-1,few,TRBJ2-3,CATSEPGTGYTDTQYF,TGTGCCACCAGTGAACCCGGGACAGGGTACACAGATACGCAGTATTTT
TRBD2,TRBV4-2,.,TRBJ2-3,CASSQVTPRVAGGSTDTQYF,TGTGCCAGCAGCCAAGTTACGCCCCGGGTAGCGGGGGGGTCCACAGATACGCAGTATTTT
.,TRBV6-5,.,TRBJ2-7,CASSYSPTYNYEQYF,TGTGCCAGCAGTTACTCGCCGACTTATAACTACGAGCAGTACTTC
.,TRBV12-3/TRBV12-4,.,TRBJ1-2,CASSFQGPYGYTF,TGTGCCAGCAGTTTCCAGGGGCCCTATGGCTACACCTTC
.,TRBV28,.,TRBJ2-5,CASSRRQYQEETQYF,TGTGCCAGCAGCCGTAGACAGTATCAGGAAGAGACCCAGTACTTC
TRBD1,TRBV7-2,.,TRBJ2-1,CASSPRDRGKNEQFF,TGTGCCAGCAGTCCACGGGACAGGGGGAAGAATGAGCAGTTCTTC
TRBD1,TRBV6-6,.,TRBJ2-1,CASLKGTGGYEQFF,TGTGCCAGCCTTAAAGGGACAGGGGGTTATGAGCAGTTCTTC
.,TRBV10-2,.,TRBJ2-4,CASMSLAKNIQYF,TGCGCCAGCATGTCTTTAGCCAAAAACATTCAGTACTTC
TRBD2,TRBV10-3,.,TRBJ2-7,CAISESAVLGGEQYF,TGTGCCATCAGTGAGTCCGCGGTACTGGGAGGGGAGCAGTACTTC
TRBD2,TRBV27,.,TRBJ2-2,CASRGTTNTGELFF,TGTGCCAGCAGGGGGACTACGAACACCGGGGAGCTGTTTTTT
.,TRBV5-1,.,TRBJ1-5,CASSLEGQGGQPQHF,TGCGCCAGCAGCTTGGAAGGGCAGGGTGGACAGCCCCAGCATTTT
TRBD2,TRBV30,.,TRBJ2-2,CAWSGLAGTPGELFF,TGTGCCTGGAGTGGGCTAGCGGGGACACCGGGGGAGCTGTTTTTT